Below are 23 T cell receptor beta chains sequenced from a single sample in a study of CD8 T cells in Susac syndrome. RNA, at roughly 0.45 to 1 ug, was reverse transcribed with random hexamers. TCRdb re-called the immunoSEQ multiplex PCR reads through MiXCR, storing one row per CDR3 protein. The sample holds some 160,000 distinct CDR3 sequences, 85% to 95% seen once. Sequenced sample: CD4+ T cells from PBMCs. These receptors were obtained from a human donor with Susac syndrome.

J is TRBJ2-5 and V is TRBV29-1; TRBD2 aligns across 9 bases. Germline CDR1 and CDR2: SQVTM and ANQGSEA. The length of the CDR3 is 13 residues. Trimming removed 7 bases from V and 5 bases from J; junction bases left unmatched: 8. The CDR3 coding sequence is TGCAGCGGGAGCGGGGGGCGAGGGGAGACCCAGTACTTC. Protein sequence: CSGSGGRGETQYF.

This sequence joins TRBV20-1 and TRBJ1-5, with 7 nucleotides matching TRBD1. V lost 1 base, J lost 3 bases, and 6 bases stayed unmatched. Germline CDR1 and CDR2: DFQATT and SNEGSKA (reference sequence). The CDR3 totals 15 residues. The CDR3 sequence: CSARGGRGVNQPQHF. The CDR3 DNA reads TGCAGTGCTAGAGGCGGCAGGGGGGTCAATCAGCCCCAGCATTTT.

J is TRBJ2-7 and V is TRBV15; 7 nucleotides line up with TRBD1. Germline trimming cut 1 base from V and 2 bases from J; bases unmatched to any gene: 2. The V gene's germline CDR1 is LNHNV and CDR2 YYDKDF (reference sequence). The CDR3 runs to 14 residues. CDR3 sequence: CATSRVGQAYEQYF. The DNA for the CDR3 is TGTGCCACCAGCAGAGTAGGACAGGCCTACGAGCAGTACTTC.

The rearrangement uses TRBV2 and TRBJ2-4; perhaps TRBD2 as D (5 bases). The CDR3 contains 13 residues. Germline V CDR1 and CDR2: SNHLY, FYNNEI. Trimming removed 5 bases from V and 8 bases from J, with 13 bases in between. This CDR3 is CASSPSTGDIQYF. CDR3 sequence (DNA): TGTGCCAGCAGTCCATCCACCGGGGACATTCAGTACTTC. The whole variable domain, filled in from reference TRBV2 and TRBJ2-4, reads EPEVTQTPSHQVTQMGQEVILRCVPISNHLYFYWYRQILGQKVEFLVSFYNNEISEKSEIFDDQFSVERPDGSNFTLKIRSTKLEDSAMYFCASSPSTGDIQYFGAGTRLSVL.

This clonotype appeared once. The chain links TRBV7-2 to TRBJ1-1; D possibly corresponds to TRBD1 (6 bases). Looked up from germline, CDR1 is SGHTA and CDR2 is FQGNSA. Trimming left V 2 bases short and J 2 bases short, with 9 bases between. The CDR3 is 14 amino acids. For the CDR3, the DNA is TGTGCCAGCAGCTTAAGACAGGAAAACACTGAAGCTTTCTTT. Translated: CASSLRQENTEAFF.

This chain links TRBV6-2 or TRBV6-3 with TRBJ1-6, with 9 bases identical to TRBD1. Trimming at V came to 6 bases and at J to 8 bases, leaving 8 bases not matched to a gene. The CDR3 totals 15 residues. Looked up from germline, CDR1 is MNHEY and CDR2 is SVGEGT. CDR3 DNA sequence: TGTGCCAGCAGAGCCGGGACAGGGATTTATTCACCCCTCCACTTT. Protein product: CASRAGTGIYSPLHF.

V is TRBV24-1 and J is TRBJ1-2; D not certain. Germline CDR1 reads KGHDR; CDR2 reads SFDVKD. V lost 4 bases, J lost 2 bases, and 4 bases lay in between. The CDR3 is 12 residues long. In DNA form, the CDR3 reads TGTGCCACCAGTGACCCAAACTATGGCTACACCTTC. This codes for CATSDPNYGYTF.

The CDR3 nucleotides are TGTGCCAGCAGTTACTCGGGGGGGACTAGTTCGGATACGCAGTATTTT. Encoded protein: CASSYSGGTSSDTQYF. The chain links TRBV6-6 to TRBJ2-3, with 8 positions matching TRBD2. Germline V gives CDR1 MNHNY, CDR2 SVGAGI (reference sequence). CDR3 length: 16 amino acids. J gave up 6 bases and V 0 bases, and 8 bases lay outside the gene matches.

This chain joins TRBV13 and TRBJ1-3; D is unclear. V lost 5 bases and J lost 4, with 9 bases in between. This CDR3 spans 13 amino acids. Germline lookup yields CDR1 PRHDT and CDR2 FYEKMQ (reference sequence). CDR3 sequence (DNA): TGTGCCAGCAGCGTAGTACAGGGAAACACCATATATTTT. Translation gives CASSVVQGNTIYF.

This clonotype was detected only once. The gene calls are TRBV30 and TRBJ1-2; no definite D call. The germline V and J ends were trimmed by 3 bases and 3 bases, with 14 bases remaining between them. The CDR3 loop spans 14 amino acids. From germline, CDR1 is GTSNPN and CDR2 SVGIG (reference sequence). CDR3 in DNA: TGTGCCTGGAGCCTCTCTTCCCGGGACTATGGCTACACCTTC. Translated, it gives CAWSLSSRDYGYTF.

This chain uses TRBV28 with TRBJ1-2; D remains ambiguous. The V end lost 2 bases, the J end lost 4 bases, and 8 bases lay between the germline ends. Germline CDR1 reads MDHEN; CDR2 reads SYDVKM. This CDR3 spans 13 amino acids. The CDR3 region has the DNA TGTGCCAGCAGTTTAGAATCTCTCTATGGCTACACCTTC. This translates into CASSLESLYGYTF.

CDR3: CSVIPSSYNEQFF. The CDR3 coding sequence is TGCAGTGTCATACCTTCCTCCTACAATGAGCAGTTCTTC. The chain couples TRBV20-1 to TRBJ2-1; no clear D gene. Germline-derived CDR1 and CDR2 are DFQATT and SNEGSKA (reference sequence). CDR3 length: 13 amino acids. Deletions cut 7 bases from V and 0 bases from J, with 10 bases between.

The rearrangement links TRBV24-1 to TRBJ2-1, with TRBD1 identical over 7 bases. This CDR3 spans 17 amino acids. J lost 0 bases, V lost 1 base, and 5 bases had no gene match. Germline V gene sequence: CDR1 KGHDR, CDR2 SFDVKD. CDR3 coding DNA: TGTGCCACCAGTGATTTAGGGGACAGCCACTCCTACAATGAGCAGTTCTTC. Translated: CATSDLGDSHSYNEQFF.

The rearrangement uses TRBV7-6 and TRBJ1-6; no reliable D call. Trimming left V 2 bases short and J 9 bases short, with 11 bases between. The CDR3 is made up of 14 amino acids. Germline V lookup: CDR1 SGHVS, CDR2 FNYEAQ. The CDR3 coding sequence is TGTGCCAGCAGCTTAACGCTAAAGGGTTCACCCCTCCACTTT. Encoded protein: CASSLTLKGSPLHF.

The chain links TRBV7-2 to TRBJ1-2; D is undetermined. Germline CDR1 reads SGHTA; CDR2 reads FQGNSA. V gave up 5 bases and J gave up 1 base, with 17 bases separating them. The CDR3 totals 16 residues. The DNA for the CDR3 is TGTGCCAGCAGCGCAAAGTACGGCAGCTTTAACTATGGCTACACCTTC. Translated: CASSAKYGSFNYGYTF. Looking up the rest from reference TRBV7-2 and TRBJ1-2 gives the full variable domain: GAGVSQSPSNKVTEKGKDVELRCDPISGHTALYWYRQSLGQGLEFLIYFQGNSAPDKSGLPSDRFSAERTGGSVSTLTIQRTQQEDSAVYLCASSAKYGSFNYGYTFGSGTRLTVV.

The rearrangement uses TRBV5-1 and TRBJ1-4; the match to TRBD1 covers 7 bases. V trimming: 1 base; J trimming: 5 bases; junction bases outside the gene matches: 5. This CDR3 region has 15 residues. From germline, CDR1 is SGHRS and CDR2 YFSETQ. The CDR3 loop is CASSLIGTANEKLFF. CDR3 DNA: TGCGCCAGCAGCTTGATCGGGACAGCGAATGAAAAACTGTTTTTT.

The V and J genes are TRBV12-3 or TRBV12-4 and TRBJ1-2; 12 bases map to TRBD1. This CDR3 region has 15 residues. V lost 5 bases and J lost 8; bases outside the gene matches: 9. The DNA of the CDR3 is TGTGCCAGCAGTCCCGTGGGACAGGGGGCGTCGGGCTACACCTTC. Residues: CASSPVGQGASGYTF.

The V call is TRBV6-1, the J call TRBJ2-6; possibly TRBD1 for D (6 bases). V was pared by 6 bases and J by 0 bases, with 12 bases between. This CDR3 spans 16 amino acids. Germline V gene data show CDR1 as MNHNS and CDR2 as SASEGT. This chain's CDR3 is CASRPPGVSGANVLTF. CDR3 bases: TGTGCCAGCAGGCCCCCAGGGGTCTCTGGGGCCAACGTCCTGACTTTC.

CDR3 region: CASSQENTQYF. CDR3 nucleotides: TGTGCCAGCAGCCAAGAAAATACGCAGTATTTT. This chain links TRBV3-1 with TRBJ2-3, with no clear D. This CDR3 comprises 11 residues. V was cut by 0 bases and J by 7 bases, with 2 bases left in between. Germline V gene data show CDR1 as LGHDT and CDR2 as YNNKEL (reference sequence).

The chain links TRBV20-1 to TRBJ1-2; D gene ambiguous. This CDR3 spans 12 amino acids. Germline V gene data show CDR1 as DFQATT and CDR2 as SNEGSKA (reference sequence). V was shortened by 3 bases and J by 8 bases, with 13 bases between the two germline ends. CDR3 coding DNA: TGCAGTGCTAGCCCAGAGCCCTGGGGCTACACCTTC. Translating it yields CSASPEPWGYTF.

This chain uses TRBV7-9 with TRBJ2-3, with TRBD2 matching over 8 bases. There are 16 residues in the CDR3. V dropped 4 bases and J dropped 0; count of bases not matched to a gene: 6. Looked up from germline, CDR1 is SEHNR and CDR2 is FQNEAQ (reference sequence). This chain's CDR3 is CASSSRGASSTDTQYF. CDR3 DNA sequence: TGTGCCAGCAGCTCGCGGGGGGCTAGTAGCACAGATACGCAGTATTTT.

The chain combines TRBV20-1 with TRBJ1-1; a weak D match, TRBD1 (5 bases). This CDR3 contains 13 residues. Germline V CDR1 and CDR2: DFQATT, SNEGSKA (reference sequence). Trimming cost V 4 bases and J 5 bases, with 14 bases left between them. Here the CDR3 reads CSATGPPGTEAFF. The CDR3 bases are TGCAGTGCTACGGGACCCCCGGGGACTGAAGCTTTCTTT.

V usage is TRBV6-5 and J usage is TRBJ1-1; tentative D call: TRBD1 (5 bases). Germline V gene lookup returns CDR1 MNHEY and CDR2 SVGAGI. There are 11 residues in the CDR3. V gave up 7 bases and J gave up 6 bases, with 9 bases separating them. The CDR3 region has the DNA TGTGCCAGCACCAGGGCTGCTGAAGCTTTCTTT. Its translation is CASTRAAEAFF.